The 12 T cell receptor beta chains below all came from one sample that was sequenced in a study of early T cells in non-severe SARS-CoV-2 infection. From the 5' RACE reads, TCRdb called clonotypes with MiXCR, one entry per CDR3 protein. The sample includes 25,000 to 30,000 distinct CDR3 sequences, 5.6% of them seen just once. The sequencing sample was made of whole blood. The receptors derive from an adult who was a healthcare worker with PCR-confirmed SARS-CoV-2 infection or an uninfected control (not recorded which).

Judged by abundance, this clonotype is medium-sized. V is TRBV28 and J is TRBJ1-5, with 9 positions matching TRBD1. CDR1 is MDHEN and CDR2 is SYDVKM in the germline V gene. J was trimmed by 7 bases and V by 4 bases; bases with no gene match: 11. The CDR3 sequence is 16 residues long. The CDR3 coding sequence is TGTGCCAGCAGTTCAGCTCCGGGACAGGGAGGACAGCCCCAGCATTTT. Protein product: CASSSAPGQGGQPQHF.

This clonotype was detected only a few times. This rearrangement joins TRBV3-1 to TRBJ2-7; D ambiguous. V lost 0 bases and J 4 bases, leaving 7 bases between the germline ends. The germline V gene encodes CDR1 LGHDT and CDR2 YNNKEL (reference sequence). The CDR3 runs 13 residues. CDR3 residues: CASSQEESYEQYF. The CDR3 nucleotides are TGTGCCAGCAGCCAAGAGGAATCATACGAGCAGTACTTC.

There are many counts of this clonotype. V usage is TRBV30 and J usage is TRBJ1-5; 8 bases align to TRBD1. This CDR3 is built from 14 residues. Trimming at V came to 1 base and at J to 3 bases, leaving 2 bases not matched to a gene. From germline, CDR1 is GTSNPN and CDR2 SVGIG (reference sequence). CDR3 region: CAWSARGHNQPQHF. The CDR3 DNA sequence: TGTGCCTGGAGTGCCAGGGGGCACAATCAGCCCCAGCATTTT.

This clonotype was recorded at least ten times. The genes are TRBV6-6 and TRBJ2-7; TRBD1 matches 8 bases. Unmatched junction bases numbered 2, after V lost 2 bases and J lost 2 bases. The CDR3 has 14 residues. Germline-derived CDR1 and CDR2 are MNHNY and SVGAGI (reference sequence). The CDR3 DNA is TGTGCCAGCAGTTACCCACAGGGGGCCTACGAGCAGTACTTC. Translation: CASSYPQGAYEQYF.

This chain connects TRBV24-1 to TRBJ2-1; D is ambiguous. CDR1 KGHDR and CDR2 SFDVKD come from the germline V gene. Trimming took off 3 bases at V and 8 bases at J, with 25 bases between the two ends. The CDR3 consists of 18 residues. CDR3 in DNA: TGTGCCACCAGTGATCCCCGGGCTGACTGGACCGGTGGGGATGAGCAGTTCTTC. It is translated as CATSDPRADWTGGDEQFF.

The chain couples TRBV7-2 to TRBJ2-7, with a tentative D call TRBD2 (6 bases). The CDR3 spans 14 residues. V was trimmed by 2 bases and J by 3 bases, leaving 11 bases between them. Germline V gene data show CDR1 as SGHTA and CDR2 as FQGNSA. The CDR3 reads CASSLRRGGYEQYF. The CDR3 nucleotides read TGTGCCAGCAGCTTACGGCGGGGTGGCTACGAGCAGTACTTC.

This chain connects TRBV3-1 to TRBJ1-1; D remains ambiguous. The CDR3 is made up of 14 amino acids. V lost 1 base and J 4 bases, leaving 10 bases between the germline ends. Per the germline V gene, CDR1 is LGHDT and CDR2 is YNNKEL (reference sequence). The CDR3 here is CASSQGGAGTEAFF. DNA of the CDR3: TGTGCCAGCAGCCAAGGCGGCGCAGGCACTGAAGCTTTCTTT.

In this sample, this clonotype turned up many times. The V gene is TRBV9, the J gene TRBJ2-7; 13 bases agree with TRBD2. The CDR3 sequence is 15 residues long. In germline, CDR1 is SGDLS, CDR2 YYNGEE. With 4 bases clipped from V and 3 bases from J, the junction kept 4 bases outside the gene matches. The CDR3 DNA reads as TGTGCCAGCAGCCCCACTAGCGGGGGGGGCTACGAGCAGTACTTC. Translated: CASSPTSGGGYEQYF. The variable domain in full, completed from reference TRBV9 and TRBJ2-7, reads DSGVTQTPKHLITATGQRVTLRCSPRSGDLSVYWYQQSLDQGLQFLIQYYNGEERAKGNILERFSAQQFPDLHSELNLSSLELGDSALYFCASSPTSGGGYEQYFGPGTRLTVT.

This clonotype was seen at least ten times. The CDR3 loop reads CASSVDPGETQYF. Here the CDR3 DNA reads TGTGCCAGCAGCGTAGACCCGGGGGAGACCCAGTACTTC. The chain carries TRBV9 and TRBJ2-5, with D perhaps matching TRBD2 (5 bases). V gave up 0 bases and J gave up 5 bases, with 8 bases separating them. Germline assignment: CDR1 SGDLS and CDR2 YYNGEE. The CDR3 consists of 13 residues.

At least ten counts were recorded for this clonotype. The rearrangement uses TRBV20-1 and TRBJ2-1, with TRBD2 matching 10 bases. Germline CDR1 DFQATT, CDR2 SNEGSKA (reference sequence). The V and J ends lost 4 bases and 1 base, in that order; junction bases with no gene match: 7. This CDR3 is 16 amino acids long. CDR3 sequence: CSATTWTSGSYNEQFF. The CDR3 DNA reads as TGCAGTGCTACGACCTGGACTAGCGGTTCCTACAATGAGCAGTTCTTC.

The chain employs TRBV18 and TRBJ2-7; 8 nucleotides match TRBD1. V lost 4 bases to trimming and J lost 5 bases; unmatched junction nucleotides: 10. Germline assignment: CDR1 KGHSH and CDR2 LQKENI. This CDR3 region has 15 residues. CDR3 nucleotides: TGTGCCAGCTCACTTGGACAGGGTCGTCTCGACGAGCAGTACTTC. Protein sequence: CASSLGQGRLDEQYF. The whole variable domain, remainder taken from reference TRBV18 and TRBJ2-7, is NAGVMQNPRHLVRRRGQEARLRCSPMKGHSHVYWYRQLPEEGLKFMVYLQKENIIDESGMPKERFSAEFPKEGPSILRIQQVVRGDSAAYFCASSLGQGRLDEQYFGPGTRLTVT.

The chain uses TRBV24-1 and TRBJ2-1, with TRBD2 identical over 14 bases. V shed 2 bases and J 6 bases; nucleotides not matched to a gene: 8. From germline, CDR1 is KGHDR and CDR2 SFDVKD. CDR3 size: 18 residues. CDR3 sequence reads: CATSDSSGLAGGGNEQFF. Written as DNA, the CDR3 is TGTGCCACCAGTGATTCCTCAGGACTAGCGGGAGGTGGCAATGAGCAGTTCTTC.